This entry lists 7 T cell receptor beta chains sequenced from one sample in a study of blood T cell repertoires in COVID-19. Sequenced by immunoSEQ multiplex PCR; TCRdb stores in-frame clones only, minus some. Among 250,000 to 350,000 clones, 80% to 90% were seen once, and the ten largest hold 0.95% to 1.5%. Sequenced material: peripheral blood. The source of these receptors is a woman between 45 and 65 years old with acute or convalescent COVID-19.

The chain employs TRBV18 and TRBJ2-2; TRBD2 matches 13 bases. The CDR3 sequence is 15 residues long. V was pared by 4 bases and J by 5 bases, with 1 base of the junction left unmatched. Germline V gene data show CDR1 as KGHSH and CDR2 as LQKENI. The CDR3 DNA reads as TGTGCCAGCTCACGACTAGCGGGAGGAACCGGGGAGCTGTTTTTT. Residues: CASSRLAGGTGELFF.

This chain links TRBV18 with TRBJ2-7; TRBD1 might be the D (5 bases). With 0 bases removed from V and 1 base from J, the gap between germline ends came to 10 bases. This CDR3 has 15 residues. From germline, CDR1 is KGHSH and CDR2 LQKENI. The CDR3 sequence is CASSPPLDSSYEQYF. In DNA form, the CDR3 reads TGTGCCAGCTCACCACCCTTAGACAGTTCCTACGAGCAGTACTTC.

A few counts support this clone. The rearrangement uses TRBV3-1 (or the pseudogene TRBV3-2) and TRBJ2-7; the D gene is possibly TRBD1 (5 bases). The CDR3 has 13 residues. Germline lookup yields CDR1 LGHDT and CDR2 YNNKEL (reference sequence). Trimming took off 2 bases at V and 6 bases at J, with 11 bases between the two ends. The CDR3 here is CASSQQGMGEQYF. The CDR3 DNA follows: TGTGCCAGCAGCCAACAGGGTATGGGCGAGCAGTACTTC.

CDR3 DNA sequence: TGTGCCAGCAGCGTAGGACAGGGCGAGCAGTACTTC. Translating it yields CASSVGQGEQYF. The rearrangement links TRBV9 to TRBJ2-7; 7 positions agree with TRBD1. Germline-derived CDR1 and CDR2 are SGDLS and YYNGEE. V trimming: 0 bases; J trimming: 6 bases; junction bases outside the gene matches: 0. The CDR3 contains 12 residues.

In this sample, this clone turned up once. This chain joins TRBV30 and TRBJ2-1; 10 bases match TRBD2. The V gene's germline CDR1 is GTSNPN and CDR2 SVGIG (reference sequence). With 8 bases clipped from V and 4 bases from J, the junction kept 8 bases outside the gene matches. CDR3 length: 14 residues. The CDR3 region is CAGKAGGRYNEQFF. CDR3 in DNA: TGTGCCGGAAAAGCGGGGGGGCGGTACAATGAGCAGTTCTTC.

The chain has TRBV20-1 and TRBJ1-5; weak D call: TRBD1 (5 bases). V was shortened by 3 bases and J by 2 bases, with 17 bases between the two germline ends. The CDR3 spans 16 residues. CDR1 DFQATT and CDR2 SNEGSKA come from the germline V gene (reference sequence). The CDR3 bases are TGCAGTGCTAGTCCGATCGGTAGGGGCGGCAATCAGCCCCAGCATTTT. Its translation: CSASPIGRGGNQPQHF.

V usage is TRBV18 and J usage is TRBJ2-2, with 8 positions matching TRBD1. The CDR3 covers 16 residues. Germline V gene sequence: CDR1 KGHSH, CDR2 LQKENI. Germline trimming cut 3 bases from V and 0 bases from J; bases unmatched to any gene: 3. The DNA for the CDR3 is TGTGCCAGCTCACCCGGACAGGGCGCGAACACCGGGGAGCTGTTTTTT. Translation gives CASSPGQGANTGELFF.